This T cell receptor (beta chain) is drawn from a study of cytomegalovirus exposure and HLA in healthy donors. General observations from the study: Clonal expansion, a later analysis showed, was greater in HLA-associated TCR beta chains than in equally common others. An ancestry cluster, one associated with Asian ancestry, reportedly showed fewer N-insertions than the approximately 720-donor mean in a later analysis.

In regard to this clone: Antigen: not known.

The CDR3 length is 13 residues. V was trimmed by 1 base and J by 4 bases, leaving 7 bases between them. Germline loops: CDR1 MNHEY, CDR2 SVGAGI. PCR employed 60 Vbeta and 13 Jbeta primers. Assay used: immunoSEQ multiplex PCR; TCRdb lists only in-frame clones, some missing. The table has 70,000 to 90,000 clones, around three fifths seen once. The sample comprised PBMCs. The J gene is TRBJ2-5, the V gene TRBV6-5; tentative D call: TRBD1 (5 bases). The TCR was taken from a woman aged 35 to 49 in good health and CMV-seropositive. CDR3 amino acids: CASSYLDTETQYF. CDR3 sequence (DNA): TGTGCCAGCAGTTACTTGGACACAGAGACCCAGTACTTC.